Presented here are 16 T cell receptor beta chains from one specimen sequenced in a study of blood T cell repertoires in COVID-19 (dated by TCRdb to 2020 to 2021). Library preparation was by the immunoSEQ multiplex PCR assay. The table was pulled from immuneACCESS by TCRdb, which kept in-frame rearrangements only. Such tables lose some clones; where checked, under half of the loss comes from unresolved V genes, and the rest has no known cause. A total of about 140,000 clones appear in this sample, 70% to 80% of them only once. Clones ranked in the top ten supply 9% of the sample. Sequenced input: peripheral blood. These receptors were collected from a woman between 50 and 59 years old with active or convalescent COVID-19.

The chain carries TRBV2 and TRBJ2-7, with a possible D match to TRBD2 (6 bases). Germline V CDR1 and CDR2: SNHLY, FYNNEI. This CDR3 comprises 14 residues. V lost 7 bases and J 0 bases, leaving 13 bases between the germline ends. The CDR3 sequence: CASIGTSHSYEQYF. The CDR3 coding sequence is TGTGCCAGCATTGGGACTTCCCACTCCTACGAGCAGTACTTC.

The rearrangement uses TRBV7-9 and TRBJ1-2; 7 bases agree with TRBD1. The V gene end was trimmed by 1 base and the J gene end by 8 bases; junction bases not matched to a gene: 10. Germline CDR1 SEHNR, CDR2 FQNEAQ (reference sequence). The CDR3 sequence is 15 residues long. This CDR3 is CASSLEGGRGEGYTF. The CDR3 DNA sequence: TGTGCCAGCAGCTTAGAAGGCGGCAGGGGGGAAGGCTACACCTTC.

V and J are TRBV28 and TRBJ2-6, with 10 bases matching TRBD1. The J segment lost 4 bases and the V segment lost 5 bases, leaving 17 bases of the junction unmatched. The V gene's germline CDR1 is MDHEN and CDR2 SYDVKM. CDR3 length equals 20 residues. In nucleotides, the CDR3 is TGTGCCAGCAGTCAGGGCCCCGGCCCGGACAGGGGGAACGGGGCCAACGTCCTGACTTTC. It yields the protein CASSQGPGPDRGNGANVLTF.

The chain joins TRBV10-3 to TRBJ1-1, with D perhaps TRBD1 (5 bases). V was cut by 3 bases and J by 3 bases, with 14 bases left in between. The CDR3 is 15 amino acids. Germline values: CDR1 ENHRY, CDR2 SYGVKD. CDR3 sequence reads: CAISESGEGDTEAFF. CDR3 DNA: TGTGCCATCAGTGAATCTGGGGAAGGGGACACTGAAGCTTTCTTT.

V and J are TRBV30 and TRBJ2-1; D is perhaps TRBD1 (6 bases). V shed 4 bases and J shed 0 bases, with 13 bases lying between them. The CDR3 spans 15 residues. Germline V gives CDR1 GTSNPN, CDR2 SVGIG (reference sequence). CDR3 region: CAWKLTGHSYNEQFF. CDR3 nucleotides: TGTGCCTGGAAGTTAACAGGGCACTCCTACAATGAGCAGTTCTTC.

The chain is built from TRBV28 and TRBJ2-1, with TRBD2 identical over 9 bases. V dropped 5 bases and J dropped 2; count of bases not matched to a gene: 4. The CDR3 has 15 amino acids. Germline V CDR1 and CDR2: MDHEN, SYDVKM. CDR3 sequence reads: CASSRTSVAYNEQFF. The CDR3 DNA is TGTGCCAGCAGTCGGACTAGCGTTGCCTACAATGAGCAGTTCTTC.

The CDR3 DNA reads as TGTGCCAGCAGTTCTTTCGAGGCGGGAGGGCTACTCTTCACAGATACGCAGTATTTT. This encodes CASSSFEAGGLLFTDTQYF. The chain couples TRBV7-2 to TRBJ2-3; 9 bases align to TRBD2. Germline V lookup: CDR1 SGHTA, CDR2 FQGNSA. This CDR3 region has 19 residues. Trimming at V came to 6 bases and at J to 2 bases, leaving 18 bases not matched to a gene.

This chain joins TRBV15 and TRBJ1-6; 7 bases match TRBD1. The V gene's germline CDR1 is LNHNV and CDR2 YYDKDF (reference sequence). With V trimmed by 6 bases and J by 4 bases, 18 bases remained unmatched. This CDR3 has 19 amino acids. CDR3 residues: CATRTAGTDVKTYNSPLHF. DNA of the CDR3: TGTGCCACCAGGACCGCCGGGACAGATGTTAAAACTTATAATTCACCCCTCCACTTT. The variable domain in full, with the rest retrieved from reference TRBV15 and TRBJ1-6, is DAMVIQNPRYQVTQFGKPVTLSCSQTLNHNVMYWYQQKSSQAPKLLFHYYDKDFNNEADTPDNFQSRRPNTSFCFLDIRSPGLGDTAMYLCATRTAGTDVKTYNSPLHFGNGTRLTVT.

This clone turned up a few times. The chain couples TRBV11-2 to TRBJ2-3, with 8 nucleotides matching TRBD2. J gave up 5 bases and V 3 bases, and 7 bases lay outside the gene matches. This CDR3 is 15 amino acids long. Germline lookup yields CDR1 SGHAT and CDR2 FQNNGV. The CDR3 coding sequence is TGTGCCAGCAGCTTGGGCGGGGGGCGAGGAGATACGCAGTATTTT. It is translated as CASSLGGGRGDTQYF. The whole variable domain, remainder taken from reference TRBV11-2 and TRBJ2-3, is EAGVAQSPRYKIIEKRQSVAFWCNPISGHATLYWYQQILGQGPKLLIQFQNNGVVDDSQLPKDRFSAERLKGVDSTLKIQPAKLEDSAVYLCASSLGGGRGDTQYFGPGTRLTVL.

V and J are TRBV3-1 (or the pseudogene TRBV3-2) and TRBJ1-1; D uncertain. The CDR3 covers 15 residues. Germline CDR1 and CDR2: LGHDT and YNNKEL (reference sequence). V lost 1 base and J 1 base, leaving 10 bases between the germline ends. The CDR3 reads CASSQASAANTEAFF. Here the CDR3 DNA reads TGTGCCAGCAGCCAAGCCTCCGCGGCGAACACTGAAGCTTTCTTT.

For the CDR3, the DNA is TGTGCCAGCAGCCGGCGGACTAGGATCGGTGAGCAGTACTTC. Translated: CASSRRTRIGEQYF. The rearrangement links TRBV14 to TRBJ2-7; 7 bases match TRBD2. The CDR3 has 14 amino acids. Germline V gene lookup returns CDR1 SGHDN and CDR2 FVKESK. J gave up 7 bases and V 4 bases, and 10 bases lay outside the gene matches.

The gene calls are TRBV4-3 and TRBJ2-1, with D maybe TRBD2 (5 bases). The CDR3 is made up of 17 amino acids. Germline values: CDR1 LGHNA, CDR2 YSLEER. Trimming shortened V by 4 bases and J by 0 bases, and 16 bases separated the two germline ends. The CDR3 sequence is CASSLTQVGASYNEQFF. The CDR3 bases are TGCGCCAGCAGCCTTACCCAAGTGGGAGCCTCCTACAATGAGCAGTTCTTC.

The chain joins TRBV19 to TRBJ1-2; D might be TRBD1 (5 bases). The CDR3 consists of 14 residues. Per the germline V gene, CDR1 is LNHDA and CDR2 is SQIVND (reference sequence). V gave up 7 bases and J gave up 0 bases, with 12 bases separating them. As DNA, the CDR3 is TGTGCCAGTACCCCGGGGGATACTAACTATGGCTACACCTTC. Residues: CASTPGDTNYGYTF.

In DNA form, the CDR3 reads TGTGCCAGTAGTCCTAGTGTCCGGTCACAAGAGACCCAGTACTTC. Amino acid sequence: CASSPSVRSQETQYF. The gene calls are TRBV19 and TRBJ2-5; D is unclear. The CDR3 is made up of 15 amino acids. The V gene lost 5 bases and the J gene lost 2 bases, with 15 bases spanning the gap. Germline values: CDR1 LNHDA, CDR2 SQIVND (reference sequence).

This clone was counted between two and nine times. The chain carries TRBV6-5 and TRBJ1-5; tentative D call: TRBD1 (5 bases). In germline, CDR1 is MNHEY, CDR2 SVGAGI. CDR3 length: 12 residues. Trimming took 7 bases from V and 6 from J, leaving 10 bases between them. The CDR3 loop reads CASKEGSQPQHF. The CDR3 nucleotides are TGTGCCAGCAAGGAGGGGAGTCAGCCCCAGCATTTT.

This chain connects TRBV9 to TRBJ2-1, with 7 bases lining up with TRBD2. Germline CDR1 is SGDLS and CDR2 is YYNGEE. This CDR3 is built from 13 residues. V lost 3 bases and J lost 7; bases outside the gene matches: 4. CDR3 region: CASSELAMNEQFF. For the CDR3, the DNA is TGTGCCAGCAGCGAACTAGCGATGAATGAGCAGTTCTTC.